This T cell receptor (beta chain) was sequenced for a study of T cell changes during pregnancy in multiple sclerosis. Germline CDR1 LNHDA, CDR2 SQIVND (reference sequence). The CDR3 is 15 residues long. Germline trimming cut 3 bases from V and 4 bases from J; bases unmatched to any gene: 9. The assay was immunoSEQ multiplex PCR, and TCRdb's table has in-frame clones only and misses some. The sample consists of more than 25,000 clones, about nine tenths of them appearing once. V gene TRBV19 combines with J gene TRBJ2-7; 7 positions match TRBD2. This TCR derives from a female donor with multiple sclerosis, enrolled in a pregnancy study. The sequences come from CD8+ T cells from peripheral blood mononuclear cells, collected in the third trimester of pregnancy. The chain's CDR3 is CASSIKRTRVYEQYF. The CDR3 DNA reads as TGTGCCAGTAGTATTAAAAGGACTAGGGTGTACGAGCAGTACTTC.